These 19 T cell receptor beta chains were sequenced from one sample in a study of shared T cell receptors in the human thymus. Method: immunoSEQ multiplex PCR; TCRdb's copy keeps in-frame clones and lacks some. The sample lists hundreds of thousands of clones, approximately 80% occurring once. These data also featured in a second study, about human thymus T cells.

Sequencing was performed on thymocytes. The receptors were sampled from a boy under two years old with a congenital heart defect.

A word on this clone: This sample includes further DNA sequences coding for the same CDR3. The rearrangement uses TRBV28 and TRBJ1-3; the match to TRBD1 covers 7 bases. The CDR3 runs 15 residues. Germline CDR1 is MDHEN and CDR2 is SYDVKM. V lost 6 bases and J lost 1; bases outside the gene matches: 6. The CDR3 reads CASSLQGYSGNTIYF. Written as DNA, the CDR3 is TGTGCCAGCAGCCTACAGGGGTATTCTGGAAACACCATATATTTT.

This clone came up once. This chain uses TRBV7-2 with TRBJ2-7; TRBD2 matches at 8 bases. Trimming took 5 bases from V and 2 from J; bases not matched to a gene: 14. CDR1 and CDR2 from the germline V gene are SGHTA and FQGNSA. There are 17 residues in the CDR3. This CDR3 reads CASSPRGYTSGTYEQYF. The CDR3 region has the DNA TGTGCCAGCAGCCCCCGAGGGTATACTAGCGGTACCTACGAGCAGTACTTC. Filled out from reference TRBV7-2 and TRBJ2-7, the complete variable domain reads GAGVSQSPSNKVTEKGKDVELRCDPISGHTALYWYRQSLGQGLEFLIYFQGNSAPDKSGLPSDRFSAERTGGSVSTLTIQRTQQEDSAVYLCASSPRGYTSGTYEQYFGPGTRLTVT.

The chain has TRBV30 and TRBJ2-6, with a possible D match to TRBD1 (6 bases). Trimming took 4 bases from V and 0 from J, leaving 16 bases between them. CDR1 is GTSNPN and CDR2 is SVGIG in the germline V gene (reference sequence). The CDR3 loop spans 17 amino acids. DNA of the CDR3: TGTGCCTGGACACCTCCGGGACACCCCTCTGGGGCCAACGTCCTGACTTTC. Amino acids: CAWTPPGHPSGANVLTF.

The chain links TRBV4-3 to TRBJ2-1, with a tentative D call TRBD2 (5 bases). V was shortened by 1 base and J by 2 bases, with 12 bases between the two germline ends. Germline V CDR1 and CDR2: LGHNA, YSLEER. This CDR3 contains 16 residues. As DNA, the CDR3 is TGCGCCAGCAGCCAAGTCTGCGCGGGCCCCTACAATGAGCAGTTCTTC. Its translation is CASSQVCAGPYNEQFF.

J is TRBJ1-2 and V is TRBV5-6, with 7 bases that match TRBD1. CDR1 and CDR2 (germline): SGHDT, YYEEEE. The CDR3 consists of 14 residues. The V segment lost 0 bases and the J segment 6 bases; nucleotides outside the gene matches: 5. The CDR3 protein is CASSLEGAVHGYTF. CDR3 coding DNA: TGTGCCAGCAGCTTGGAGGGGGCCGTACATGGCTACACCTTC.

V gene TRBV19 combines with J gene TRBJ1-2; TRBD1 aligns across 7 bases. The V and J ends lost 6 bases and 8 bases, in that order; junction bases with no gene match: 12. The CDR3 totals 14 residues. Germline assignment: CDR1 LNHDA and CDR2 SQIVND (reference sequence). The CDR3: CASSPVSGGKGYTF. For the CDR3, the DNA is TGTGCCAGTAGCCCGGTATCAGGGGGGAAAGGCTACACCTTC.

The chain has TRBV5-6 and TRBJ2-1; TRBD1 matches at 12 bases. CDR1 and CDR2 (germline): SGHDT, YYEEEE. Trimming took 3 bases from V and 4 from J; bases not matched to a gene: 5. CDR3 size: 16 residues. CDR3 protein: CASSSGQGARYNEQFF. The CDR3 nucleotides are TGTGCCAGCAGCTCGGGACAGGGGGCGAGGTACAATGAGCAGTTCTTC.

The CDR3 loop is CASSLVAGTDTQYF. CDR3 nucleotides: TGTGCCAGCAGCTTAGTGGCAGGCACAGATACGCAGTATTTT. J is TRBJ2-3 and V is TRBV7-2; D is ambiguous. The CDR3 runs 14 residues. V was trimmed by 1 base and J by 1 base, leaving 6 bases between them. Looked up from germline, CDR1 is SGHTA and CDR2 is FQGNSA.

This chain links TRBV10-1 with TRBJ2-3; D is possibly TRBD2 (6 bases). The CDR3 runs to 17 residues. Trimming took off 0 bases at V and 2 bases at J, with 15 bases between the two ends. Germline CDR1 is WNHNN and CDR2 is SYGVQD (reference sequence). Written as DNA, the CDR3 is TGCGCCAGCAGTGAGTCGAGACGGGAGATTAACACAGATACGCAGTATTTT. It codes for CASSESRREINTDTQYF.

This chain uses TRBV10-1 with TRBJ2-3; 7 bases fit TRBD1. With 6 bases clipped from V and 4 bases from J, the junction kept 7 bases outside the gene matches. This CDR3 has 14 amino acids. Germline CDR1 is WNHNN and CDR2 is SYGVQD (reference sequence). CDR3 protein: CASSRDRESDTQYF. Here the CDR3 DNA reads TGCGCCAGCAGCCGTGACAGGGAATCAGATACGCAGTATTTT.

J is TRBJ1-1 and V is TRBV25-1; D may be TRBD1 (5 bases). The CDR3 is 13 residues long. Germline V gene data show CDR1 as MGHDK and CDR2 as SYGVNS. V was pared by 8 bases and J by 4 bases, with 14 bases between. The CDR3: CASSPGMGTEAFF. The CDR3 DNA reads as TGTGCCAGCTCGCCAGGGATGGGCACTGAAGCTTTCTTT. The full variable domain, completed using reference TRBV25-1 and TRBJ1-1, is EADIYQTPRYLVIGTGKKITLECSQTMGHDKMYWYQQDPGMELHLIHYSYGVNSTEKGDLSSESTVSRIRTEHFPLTLESARPSHTSQYLCASSPGMGTEAFFGQGTRLTVV.

The chain joins TRBV14 to TRBJ2-1; 10 bases agree with TRBD2. The CDR3 loop spans 17 amino acids. Losses at the gene ends were 0 bases for V and 6 bases for J; bases not matched to a gene: 8. Germline lookup yields CDR1 SGHDN and CDR2 FVKESK. Written as DNA, the CDR3 is TGTGCCAGCAGCCAAGAAAGGTGGCTAGCGGGAGTCAATGAGCAGTTCTTC. Amino acids: CASSQERWLAGVNEQFF.

V and J are TRBV30 and TRBJ1-1, with 7 bases aligning to TRBD1. With V trimmed by 4 bases and J by 6 bases, 20 bases remained unmatched. CDR1 and CDR2 from the germline V gene are GTSNPN and SVGIG (reference sequence). This CDR3 spans 17 amino acids. CDR3 nucleotides: TGTGCCTGGAAACCCTCCGGGACAGTAAGTTTTTTTGCTGAAGCTTTCTTT. This sequence encodes CAWKPSGTVSFFAEAFF.

The chain has TRBV11-3 and TRBJ1-3; TRBD1 agrees at 7 bases. V gave up 2 bases and J gave up 4 bases; unmatched junction bases: 5. CDR1 is SGHNT, CDR2 YENEEA, per germline. The CDR3 runs 15 residues. CDR3 DNA: TGTGCCAGCAGCTTATACAGGGGCTTGGGAAACACCATATATTTT. It translates to CASSLYRGLGNTIYF.

This clone was recorded only once. The gene calls are TRBV6-5 and TRBJ1-2; D gene unclear. The germline V and J ends were trimmed by 2 bases and 0 bases, with 13 bases remaining between them. The CDR3 runs to 16 residues. Germline CDR1 and CDR2: MNHEY and SVGAGI. The CDR3: CASSYLEGGSNYGYTF. DNA of the CDR3: TGTGCCAGCAGTTACCTTGAAGGAGGGTCTAACTATGGCTACACCTTC.

This clone occurred once. This rearrangement joins TRBV2 to TRBJ1-5, with 7 positions matching TRBD1. This CDR3 spans 17 amino acids. Germline CDR1 SNHLY, CDR2 FYNNEI. The junction had 13 bases not matched to a gene; V was cut back by 4 bases and J by 4 bases. The CDR3 protein is CASSGLGDSAYNQPQHF. The CDR3 DNA sequence: TGTGCCAGCAGTGGGTTGGGGGACAGTGCCTATAATCAGCCCCAGCATTTT.

The chain recombines TRBV10-2 with TRBJ2-2; D remains unclear. Germline V gene lookup returns CDR1 WSHSY and CDR2 SAAADI. The CDR3 has 15 residues. V lost 3 bases to trimming and J lost 1 base, with 9 bases between them. The CDR3 region has the DNA TGCGCCAGCAGTGACGAGCGAAAGAACACCGGGGAGCTGTTTTTT. As protein: CASSDERKNTGELFF.

This clone was observed a few times. The chain joins TRBV6-6 to TRBJ2-7; TRBD2 aligns across 7 bases. The germline CDR1 and CDR2 sequences are MNHNY and SVGAGI (reference sequence). Trimming took 6 bases from V and 3 from J; bases not matched to a gene: 8. This CDR3 has 14 residues. The CDR3: CASSQAGSIYEQYF. CDR3 DNA sequence: TGTGCCAGCAGCCAAGCGGGGAGTATCTACGAGCAGTACTTC.

The genes are TRBV28 and TRBJ1-1; D may be TRBD1 (5 bases). CDR1 MDHEN and CDR2 SYDVKM come from the germline V gene. V gave up 5 bases and J gave up 1 base, with 14 bases separating them. This CDR3 region has 15 residues. CDR3 in amino acids: CASSPRVRRNTEAFF. DNA for the CDR3: TGTGCCAGCAGTCCCAGGGTTAGGCGGAACACTGAAGCTTTCTTT.